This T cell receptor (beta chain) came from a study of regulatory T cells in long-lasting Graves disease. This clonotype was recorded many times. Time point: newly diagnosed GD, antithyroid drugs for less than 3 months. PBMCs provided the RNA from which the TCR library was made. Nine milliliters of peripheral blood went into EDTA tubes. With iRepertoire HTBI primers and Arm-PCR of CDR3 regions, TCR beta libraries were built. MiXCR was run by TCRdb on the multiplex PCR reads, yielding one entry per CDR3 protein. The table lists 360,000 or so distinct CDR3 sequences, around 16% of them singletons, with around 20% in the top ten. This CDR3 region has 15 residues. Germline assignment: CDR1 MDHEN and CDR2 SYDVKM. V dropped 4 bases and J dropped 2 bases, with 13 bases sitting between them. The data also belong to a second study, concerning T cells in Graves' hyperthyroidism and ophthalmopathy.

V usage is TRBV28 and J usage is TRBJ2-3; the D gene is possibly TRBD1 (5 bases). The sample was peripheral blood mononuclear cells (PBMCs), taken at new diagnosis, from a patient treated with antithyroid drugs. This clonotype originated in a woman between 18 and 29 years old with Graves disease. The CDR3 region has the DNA TGTGCCAGCAGTTCTTTACGACAGAACACAGATACGCAGTATTTT. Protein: CASSSLRQNTDTQYF. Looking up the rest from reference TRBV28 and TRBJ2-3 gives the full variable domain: DVKVTQSSRYLVKRTGEKVFLECVQDMDHENMFWYRQDPGLGLRLIYFSYDVKMKEKGDIPEGYSVSREKKERFSLILESASTNQTSMYLCASSSLRQNTDTQYFGPGTRLTVL.